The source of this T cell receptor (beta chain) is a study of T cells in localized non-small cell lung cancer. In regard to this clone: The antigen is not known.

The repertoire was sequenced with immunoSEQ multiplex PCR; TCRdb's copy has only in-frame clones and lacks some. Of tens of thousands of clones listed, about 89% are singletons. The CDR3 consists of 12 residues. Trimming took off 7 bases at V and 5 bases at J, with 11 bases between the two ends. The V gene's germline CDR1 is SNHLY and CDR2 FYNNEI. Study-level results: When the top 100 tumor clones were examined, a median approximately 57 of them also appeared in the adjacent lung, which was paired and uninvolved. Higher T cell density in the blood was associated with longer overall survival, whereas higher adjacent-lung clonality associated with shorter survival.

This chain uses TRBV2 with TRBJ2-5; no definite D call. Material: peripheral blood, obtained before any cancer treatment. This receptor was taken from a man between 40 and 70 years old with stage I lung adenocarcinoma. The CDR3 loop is CASKGAGETQYF. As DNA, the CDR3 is TGTGCCAGCAAGGGCGCCGGGGAGACCCAGTACTTC.